These 2 T cell receptor beta chains came from one sample sequenced in a study of response to subunit inactivated influenza vaccine. TCRdb independently ran MiXCR on the RT-PCR reads; one entry per CDR3 protein. The sample contains 800,000 to 1,000,000 distinct CDR3 sequences, 21% of which appear only once. This specimen consisted of PBMCs from blood, obtained 4 to 6 days after vaccination. The source is a man aged 45 to 65 who received an inactivated influenza vaccine.

This clonotype was found many times. The genes are TRBV5-1 and TRBJ2-3; no reliable D call. The CDR3 extends over 15 amino acids. Germline values: CDR1 SGHRS, CDR2 YFSETQ. Trimming took off 4 bases at V and 2 bases at J, with 14 bases between the two ends. CDR3 sequence reads: CASSTSAYTTDTQYF. In DNA form, the CDR3 reads TGCGCCAGCAGCACCAGCGCATACACCACAGATACGCAGTATTTT. The complete variable domain, with remaining parts taken from reference TRBV5-1 and TRBJ2-3, reads KAGVTQTPRYLIKTRGQQVTLSCSPISGHRSVSWYQQTPGQGLQFLFEYFSETQRNKGNFPGRFSGRQFSNSRSEMNVSTLELGDSALYLCASSTSAYTTDTQYFGPGTRLTVL.

The chain carries TRBV20-1 and TRBJ1-1, with D perhaps matching TRBD1 (6 bases). V shed 1 base and J shed 8 bases, with 14 bases lying between them. This CDR3 has 13 amino acids. The V gene's germline CDR1 is DFQATT and CDR2 SNEGSKA (reference sequence). CDR3 DNA sequence: TGCAGTGCTAGAGGGGGGCAGGGGATGGAAGCTTTCTTT. Its protein is CSARGGQGMEAFF.